The 23 T cell receptor beta chains below were found in one sample sequenced in a study of human T cells and chemical hapten exposure. TCRdb redid the calling of the RACE reads with MiXCR, one entry per CDR3 protein. The table has under 120,000 distinct CDR3 sequences, about 10% seen once. Described time point: patch test 1, 2 weeks after DPC sensitization. Treatment here: therapeutic diphenylcyclopropenone sensitization with weekly scalp DPC. Specimen: whole blood, collected in connection with sensitization to the hapten diphenylcyclopropenone (DPC). The receptors were sampled from a middle-aged woman with alopecia areata. Some clones in this sample may be carry-over from other donors' samples.

This clonotype has ten or more counts. The CDR3 coding sequence is TGTGCCAGCTCACCAGTAAAGGGACTAGCGGCCCAAGAGCAGTTCTTC. It is translated as CASSPVKGLAAQEQFF. The rearrangement uses TRBV18 and TRBJ2-1; TRBD2 matches 11 bases. V dropped 2 bases and J dropped 10; count of bases not matched to a gene: 10. Germline V gene data show CDR1 as KGHSH and CDR2 as LQKENI. This CDR3 spans 16 amino acids. The full variable domain, with the rest looked up from reference TRBV18 and TRBJ2-1, is NAGVMQNPRHLVRRRGQEARLRCSPMKGHSHVYWYRQLPEEGLKFMVYLQKENIIDESGMPKERFSAEFPKEGPSILRIQQVVRGDSAAYFCASSPVKGLAAQEQFFGPGTRLTVL.

This clonotype appeared many times. The chain is built from TRBV7-2 and TRBJ1-5, with D perhaps matching TRBD1 (5 bases). This CDR3 spans 15 amino acids. CDR1 is SGHTA, CDR2 FQGNSA, per germline. Trimming cost V 3 bases and J 2 bases, with 11 bases left between them. The CDR3 is CASSFLGARNQPQHF. The CDR3 region has the DNA TGTGCCAGCAGCTTTTTAGGGGCCCGCAATCAGCCCCAGCATTTT.

This clonotype was seen only a few times. The rearrangement links TRBV23-1 to TRBJ2-2; maybe TRBD2 (5 bases). TRBV23-1 is given ORF status, its function remaining uncertain. Trimming pared 8 bases from V and 4 bases from J, leaving 23 bases between. The CDR3 has 17 amino acids. The DNA of the CDR3 is TGCGCCAGCCCTAGACCCTCCGAGGGCGCGGGCACCGGGGAGCTGTTTTTT. This sequence encodes CASPRPSEGAGTGELFF.

The chain links TRBV18 to TRBJ1-1, with D possibly being TRBD1 (5 bases). The V gene's germline CDR1 is KGHSH and CDR2 LQKENI. The V and J ends lost 5 bases and 4 bases respectively, with 17 bases between them. The length of the CDR3 is 15 residues. This CDR3 is CASSRTQGGSTEAFF. The DNA for the CDR3 is TGTGCCAGCTCAAGGACCCAGGGAGGATCCACTGAAGCTTTCTTT.

V gene TRBV25-1 combines with J gene TRBJ2-7; D is unresolved. Deletions cut 2 bases from V and 2 bases from J, with 7 bases between. Germline V gene data show CDR1 as MGHDK and CDR2 as SYGVNS. This CDR3 is 13 amino acids long. Written as DNA, the CDR3 is TGTGCCAGCAGTGAACAAGGAACCTACGAGCAGTACTTC. Translating it yields CASSEQGTYEQYF.

Concerning this clonotype: The germline gene is not matched at one end of the junction; a read error may be the cause. The V gene is TRBV7-2, the J gene TRBJ1-4; unclear D gene. The germline V gene encodes CDR1 SGHTA and CDR2 FQGNSA. This CDR3 contains 15 residues. The CDR3 sequence is CVSSTLGREGEKLFF. In nucleotides, the CDR3 is TGTGTCAGCAGCACTCTCGGACGGGAGGGTGAAAAACTGTTTTTT.

This chain links TRBV27 with TRBJ1-2; TRBD1 aligns across 8 bases. V shed 4 bases and J 7 bases; nucleotides not matched to a gene: 5. CDR1 is MNHEY, CDR2 SMNVEV, per germline (reference sequence). The CDR3 length is 13 residues. The CDR3 nucleotides are TGTGCCAGCAGTTACGACAGGGGCTCTGGCTACACCTTC. This codes for CASSYDRGSGYTF.

This clonotype was counted at least ten times. V gene TRBV20-1 combines with J gene TRBJ1-6; D is unresolved. Germline loops: CDR1 DFQATT, CDR2 SNEGSKA (reference sequence). V was trimmed by 0 bases and J by 5 bases, leaving 17 bases between them. CDR3 size: 17 residues. Written as DNA, the CDR3 is TGCAGTGCTAGAGATAGGCTCCGGGCAGGTGATAATTCACCCCTCCACTTT. This sequence encodes CSARDRLRAGDNSPLHF.

J is TRBJ1-2 and V is TRBV7-9, with no clear D. V was shortened by 2 bases and J by 0 bases, with 10 bases between the two germline ends. Germline V lookup: CDR1 SEHNR, CDR2 FQNEAQ (reference sequence). This CDR3 has 15 amino acids. This CDR3 is CASSLMQNTNYGYTF. CDR3 in DNA: TGTGCCAGCAGCTTAATGCAGAATACTAACTATGGCTACACCTTC.

This clonotype showed up many times. The J gene is TRBJ1-5, the V gene TRBV4-3, with D uncertain. The germline gives CDR1 LGHNA, CDR2 YSLEER. The length of the CDR3 is 15 residues. V was pared by 0 bases and J by 4 bases, with 10 bases between. The CDR3 coding sequence is TGCGCCAGCAGCCAAGATTGGGTCAATAATCAGCCCCAGCATTTT. Translated: CASSQDWVNNQPQHF.

As for this clonotype: The junction departs from the called germline gene at one end, perhaps through a read error. The chain links TRBV29-1 to TRBJ2-7; TRBD1 matches at 7 bases. Germline-derived CDR1 and CDR2 are SQVTM and ANQGSEA. The CDR3 loop spans 14 amino acids. The CDR3 DNA is TGCAGCGCCGTACAGGACAGGCCACCCTACGAGAAGTACTTC. Translated, it gives CSAVQDRPPYEKYF.

The chain recombines TRBV5-8 with TRBJ2-7, with D possibly matching TRBD2 (6 bases). Germline V gene lookup returns CDR1 SGHTS and CDR2 YDEGEE. The V end was cut by 6 bases, the J end by 2 bases, with 18 bases between. This CDR3 comprises 15 residues. The CDR3 protein is CASTPGDSRAYEQYF. The CDR3 DNA reads as TGTGCCAGCACCCCCGGGGACTCTCGGGCCTACGAGCAGTACTTC.

The chain links TRBV6-5 to TRBJ1-2, with no clear D. The CDR3 is 17 residues long. V was cut by 0 bases and J by 0 bases, with 14 bases left in between. Germline loops: CDR1 MNHEY, CDR2 SVGAGI. Written as DNA, the CDR3 is TGTGCCAGCAGTTACTCGTCTCGTGGGTCCGCTAACTATGGCTACACCTTC. Protein product: CASSYSSRGSANYGYTF.

This clonotype occurred a few times. The chain recombines TRBV6-2 or TRBV6-3 with TRBJ1-5; no definite D call. This CDR3 is 14 amino acids long. Trimming took 8 bases from V and 0 from J, leaving 11 bases between them. Germline CDR1 and CDR2: MNHEY and SVGEGT. The CDR3 DNA follows: TGTGCCAGCTGCGACACATCTAGCAATCAGCCCCAGCATTTT. Amino acids: CASCDTSSNQPQHF.

V and J are TRBV4-1 and TRBJ1-1; D not resolved. Germline CDR1 reads MGHRA; CDR2 reads YSYEKL. This CDR3 comprises 13 residues. Between the trimmed V and J ends, which lost 0 bases and 8 bases, there was a span of 10 bases. The CDR3 DNA reads TGCGCCAGCAGCCAAGATGAGACTGGGGAAGCTTTCTTT. This sequence encodes CASSQDETGEAFF.

This clonotype was observed many times. This chain connects TRBV19 to TRBJ1-2; TRBD1 might be the D (5 bases). There are 12 residues in the CDR3. Trimming cost V 7 bases and J 7 bases, with 13 bases left between them. Germline assignment: CDR1 LNHDA and CDR2 SQIVND (reference sequence). The CDR3 DNA follows: TGTGCCAGTAAAGTACCGGGGGGTGGCTACACCTTC. Translating it yields CASKVPGGGYTF.

This clonotype was seen repeatedly, ten times or more. This chain links TRBV18 with TRBJ1-3; perhaps TRBD1 as D (5 bases). Trimming pared 6 bases from V and 0 bases from J, leaving 15 bases between. The CDR3 has 16 residues. CDR1 and CDR2 from the germline V gene are KGHSH and LQKENI. CDR3 DNA: TGTGCCAGCTCGCCGCGGGACTTGAGCTCTGGAAACACCATATATTTT. Protein product: CASSPRDLSSGNTIYF. The entire variable domain, with the rest obtained from reference TRBV18 and TRBJ1-3, is as follows: NAGVMQNPRHLVRRRGQEARLRCSPMKGHSHVYWYRQLPEEGLKFMVYLQKENIIDESGMPKERFSAEFPKEGPSILRIQQVVRGDSAAYFCASSPRDLSSGNTIYFGEGSWLTVV.

This clonotype was observed a handful of times. The chain employs TRBV18 and TRBJ2-7; D is unresolved. V lost 3 bases, J lost 5 bases, and 14 bases lay in between. The CDR3 runs 14 residues. In germline, CDR1 is KGHSH, CDR2 LQKENI. The CDR3 reads CASSPSRSAHEQYF. The CDR3 DNA sequence: TGTGCCAGCTCACCGTCTCGGTCCGCCCACGAGCAGTACTTC.

This clonotype was observed at least ten times. J is TRBJ1-2 and V is TRBV6-1, with TRBD1 matching 7 bases. V trimming: 6 bases; J trimming: 4 bases; junction bases outside the gene matches: 5. Looked up from germline, CDR1 is MNHNS and CDR2 is SASEGT. The CDR3 has 13 residues. DNA of the CDR3: TGTGCCAGCAGCCCTAGGGACAGCTATGGCTACACCTTC. Translated: CASSPRDSYGYTF.

This clonotype was counted many times. V and J are TRBV10-3 and TRBJ2-3, with 10 bases matching TRBD2. Germline loops: CDR1 ENHRY, CDR2 SYGVKD. V gave up 2 bases and J gave up 1 base; unmatched junction bases: 15. CDR3 length: 20 amino acids. CDR3 loop: CAISEPDLAGARARTDTQYF. The DNA of the CDR3 is TGTGCCATCAGTGAGCCCGATCTAGCGGGGGCTAGGGCACGCACAGATACGCAGTATTTT.

J is TRBJ2-5 and V is TRBV24-1; 8 positions match TRBD1. J lost 5 bases, V lost 10 bases, and 8 bases had no gene match. This CDR3 is built from 13 residues. Germline CDR1 and CDR2: KGHDR and SFDVKD. CDR3 region: CATQGARIETQYF. The CDR3 nucleotides read TGTGCCACGCAGGGGGCGCGGATTGAGACCCAGTACTTC.

There are many counts of this clonotype. The chain is built from TRBV5-6 and TRBJ1-5, with 7 nucleotides matching TRBD1. Germline assignment: CDR1 SGHDT and CDR2 YYEEEE. V trimming: 5 bases; J trimming: 3 bases; junction bases outside the gene matches: 5. The CDR3 spans 14 residues. CDR3 loop: CASSLGTANQPQHF. The CDR3 region has the DNA TGTGCCAGCAGTTTAGGGACAGCCAATCAGCCCCAGCATTTT.

The table lists this clonotype with many counts. The gene calls are TRBV2 and TRBJ2-7; TRBD2 matches 7 bases. This CDR3 has 15 amino acids. J gave up 1 base and V 3 bases, and 6 bases lay outside the gene matches. Germline CDR1 is SNHLY and CDR2 is FYNNEI. This chain's CDR3 is CASSDLLALSYEQYF. In DNA, the CDR3 is TGTGCCAGCAGTGATCTACTAGCGTTGTCCTACGAGCAGTACTTC.